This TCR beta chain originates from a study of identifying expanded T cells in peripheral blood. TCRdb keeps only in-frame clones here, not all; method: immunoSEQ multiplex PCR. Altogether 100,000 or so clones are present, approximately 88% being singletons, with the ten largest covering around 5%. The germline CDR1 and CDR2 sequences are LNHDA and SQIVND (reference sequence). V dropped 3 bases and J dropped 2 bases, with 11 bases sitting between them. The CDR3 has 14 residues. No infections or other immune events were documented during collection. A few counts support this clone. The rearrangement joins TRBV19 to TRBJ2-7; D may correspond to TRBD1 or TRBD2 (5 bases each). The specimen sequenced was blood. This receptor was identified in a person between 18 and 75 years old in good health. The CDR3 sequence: CASSIAVGAYEQYF. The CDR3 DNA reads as TGTGCCAGTAGTATTGCTGTGGGGGCCTACGAGCAGTACTTC.